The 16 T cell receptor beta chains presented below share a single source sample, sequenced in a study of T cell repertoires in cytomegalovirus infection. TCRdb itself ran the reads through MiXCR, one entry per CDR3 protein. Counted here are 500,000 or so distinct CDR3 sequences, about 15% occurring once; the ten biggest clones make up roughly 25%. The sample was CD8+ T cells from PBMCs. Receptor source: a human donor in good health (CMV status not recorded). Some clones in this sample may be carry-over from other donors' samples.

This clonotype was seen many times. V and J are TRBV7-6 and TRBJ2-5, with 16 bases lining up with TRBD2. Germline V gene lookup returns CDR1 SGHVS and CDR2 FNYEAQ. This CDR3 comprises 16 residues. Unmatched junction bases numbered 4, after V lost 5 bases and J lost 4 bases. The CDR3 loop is CASSQGLAGGGETQYF. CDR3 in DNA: TGTGCCAGCAGCCAGGGACTAGCGGGAGGGGGAGAGACCCAGTACTTC.

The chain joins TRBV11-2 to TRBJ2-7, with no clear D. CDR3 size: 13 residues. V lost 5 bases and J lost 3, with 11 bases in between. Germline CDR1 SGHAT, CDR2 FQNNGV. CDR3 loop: CASSRAEIYEQYF. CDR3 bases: TGTGCCAGCAGCCGCGCCGAGATCTACGAGCAGTACTTC.

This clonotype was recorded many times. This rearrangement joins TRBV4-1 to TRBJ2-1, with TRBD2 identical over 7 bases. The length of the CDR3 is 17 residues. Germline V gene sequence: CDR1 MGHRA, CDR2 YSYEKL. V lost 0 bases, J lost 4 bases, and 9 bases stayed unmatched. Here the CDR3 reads CASSQEEGAGLYNEQFF. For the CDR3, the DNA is TGCGCCAGCAGCCAAGAGGAGGGAGCGGGGCTATACAATGAGCAGTTCTTC.

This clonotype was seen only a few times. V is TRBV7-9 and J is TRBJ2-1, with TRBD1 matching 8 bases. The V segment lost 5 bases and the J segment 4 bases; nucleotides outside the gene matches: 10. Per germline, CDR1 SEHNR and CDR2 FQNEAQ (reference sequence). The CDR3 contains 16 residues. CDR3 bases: TGTGCCAGCAGCCCGGACAGGGAGGCGGCATACAATGAGCAGTTCTTC. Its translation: CASSPDREAAYNEQFF.

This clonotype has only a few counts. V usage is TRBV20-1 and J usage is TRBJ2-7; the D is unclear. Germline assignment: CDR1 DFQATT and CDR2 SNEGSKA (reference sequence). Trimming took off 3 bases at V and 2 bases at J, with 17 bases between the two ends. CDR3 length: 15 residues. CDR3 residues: CSASPRPATTYEQYF. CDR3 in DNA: TGCAGTGCTAGCCCCCGCCCGGCTACCACCTACGAGCAGTACTTC.

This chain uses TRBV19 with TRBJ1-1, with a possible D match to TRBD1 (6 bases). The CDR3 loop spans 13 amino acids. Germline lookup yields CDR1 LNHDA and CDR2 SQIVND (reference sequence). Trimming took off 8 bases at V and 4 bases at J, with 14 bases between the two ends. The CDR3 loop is CASGGHRVTEAFF. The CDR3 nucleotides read TGTGCCAGTGGGGGACACCGAGTCACTGAAGCTTTCTTT.

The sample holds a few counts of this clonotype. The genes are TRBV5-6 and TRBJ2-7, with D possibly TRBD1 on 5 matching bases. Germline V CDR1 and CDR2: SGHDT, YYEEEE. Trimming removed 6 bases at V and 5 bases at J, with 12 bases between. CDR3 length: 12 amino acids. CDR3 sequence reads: CASNKGAHEQYF. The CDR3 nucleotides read TGTGCCAGCAATAAAGGGGCCCACGAGCAGTACTTC.

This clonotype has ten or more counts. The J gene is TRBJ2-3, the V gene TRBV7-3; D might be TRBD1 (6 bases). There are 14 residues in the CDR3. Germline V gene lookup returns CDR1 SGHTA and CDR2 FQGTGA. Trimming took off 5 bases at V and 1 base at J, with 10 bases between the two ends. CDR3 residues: CASSTKGGTDTQYF. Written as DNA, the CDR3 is TGTGCCAGCAGCACAAAGGGGGGCACAGATACGCAGTATTTT.

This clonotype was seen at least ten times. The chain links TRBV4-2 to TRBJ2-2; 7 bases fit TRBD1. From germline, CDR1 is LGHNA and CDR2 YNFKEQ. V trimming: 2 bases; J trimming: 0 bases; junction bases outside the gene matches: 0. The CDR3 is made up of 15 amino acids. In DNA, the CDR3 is TGTGCCAGCAGCCAACAGGGGGCGAACACCGGGGAGCTGTTTTTT. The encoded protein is CASSQQGANTGELFF.

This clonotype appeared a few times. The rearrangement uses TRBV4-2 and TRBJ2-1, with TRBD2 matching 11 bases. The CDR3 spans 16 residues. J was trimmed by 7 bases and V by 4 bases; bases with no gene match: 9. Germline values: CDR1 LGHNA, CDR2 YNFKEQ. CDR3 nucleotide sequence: TGTGCCAGCAGCCTCAAACTAGCGGGAGACGGGAATGAGCAGTTCTTC. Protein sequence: CASSLKLAGDGNEQFF.

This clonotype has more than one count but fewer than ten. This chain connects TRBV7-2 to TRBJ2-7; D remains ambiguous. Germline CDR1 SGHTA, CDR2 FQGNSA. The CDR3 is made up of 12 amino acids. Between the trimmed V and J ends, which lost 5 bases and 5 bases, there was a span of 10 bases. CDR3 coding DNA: TGTGCCAGCAGCCACGAAGGCAACGAGCAGTACTTC. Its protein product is CASSHEGNEQYF.

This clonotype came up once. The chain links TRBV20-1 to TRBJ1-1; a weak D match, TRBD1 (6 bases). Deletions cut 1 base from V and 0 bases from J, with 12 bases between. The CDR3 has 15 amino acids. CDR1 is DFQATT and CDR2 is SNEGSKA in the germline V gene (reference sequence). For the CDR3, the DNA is TGCAGTGCTAGAGTTCAGGGGCATATGAACACTGAAGCTTTCTTT. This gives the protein CSARVQGHMNTEAFF.

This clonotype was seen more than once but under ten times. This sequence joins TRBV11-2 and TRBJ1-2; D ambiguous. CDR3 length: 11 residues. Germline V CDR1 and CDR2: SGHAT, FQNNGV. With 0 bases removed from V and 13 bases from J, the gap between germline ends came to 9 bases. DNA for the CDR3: TGTGCCAGCAGCTTAGATATCGGTTCCACCTTC. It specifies CASSLDIGSTF.

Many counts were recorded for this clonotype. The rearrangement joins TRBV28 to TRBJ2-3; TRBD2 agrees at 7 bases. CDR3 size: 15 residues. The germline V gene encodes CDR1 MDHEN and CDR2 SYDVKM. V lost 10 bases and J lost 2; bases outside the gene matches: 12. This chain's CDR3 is CATTTLAENTDTQYF. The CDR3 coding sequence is TGTGCCACCACGACCCTAGCGGAAAACACAGATACGCAGTATTTT.

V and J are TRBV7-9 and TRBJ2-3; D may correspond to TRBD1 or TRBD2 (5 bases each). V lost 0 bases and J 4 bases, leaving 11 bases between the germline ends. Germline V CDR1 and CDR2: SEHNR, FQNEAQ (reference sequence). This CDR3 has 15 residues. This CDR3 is CASSLAGVSPDTQYF. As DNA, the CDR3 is TGTGCCAGCAGCTTAGCGGGGGTTTCTCCAGATACGCAGTATTTT.

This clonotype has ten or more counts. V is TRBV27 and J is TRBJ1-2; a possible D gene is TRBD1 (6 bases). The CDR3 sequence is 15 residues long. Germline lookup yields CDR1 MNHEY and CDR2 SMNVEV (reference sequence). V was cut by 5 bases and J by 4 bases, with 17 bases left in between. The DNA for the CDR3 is TGTGCCAGCAGTCCTGCCCCCTGGGACATCTATGGCTACACCTTC. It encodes CASSPAPWDIYGYTF.